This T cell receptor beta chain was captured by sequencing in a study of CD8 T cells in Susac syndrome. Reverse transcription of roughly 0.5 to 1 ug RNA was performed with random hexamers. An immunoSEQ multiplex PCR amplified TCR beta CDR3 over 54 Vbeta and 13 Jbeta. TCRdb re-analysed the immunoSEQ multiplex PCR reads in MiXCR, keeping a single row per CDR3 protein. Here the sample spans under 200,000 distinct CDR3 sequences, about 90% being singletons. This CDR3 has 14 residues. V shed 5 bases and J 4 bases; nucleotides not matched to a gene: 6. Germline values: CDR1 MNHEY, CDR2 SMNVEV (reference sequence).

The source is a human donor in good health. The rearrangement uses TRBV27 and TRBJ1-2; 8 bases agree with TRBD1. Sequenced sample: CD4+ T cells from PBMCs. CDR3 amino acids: CASSEDRVLYGYTF. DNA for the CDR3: TGTGCCAGCAGTGAGGACAGGGTTCTCTATGGCTACACCTTC.